These 21 T cell receptor beta chains were all obtained from the same sample, sequenced in a study of radiation and T cells in renal cell carcinoma. This sample's time point: blood 2 weeks post-SBRT. The treatment here: 15 Gy SBRT to primary tumor, nephrectomy 4 weeks later. The repertoire was sequenced with immunoSEQ multiplex PCR; TCRdb's copy has only in-frame clones and lacks some. This repertoire shows some 150,000 clones, approximately 88% found once; its top ten account for over 10%. Sequenced here: blood, sampled from a patient whose treatment included radiotherapy and nephrectomy. The receptors come from a woman between 45 and 60 years old with renal cell carcinoma.

The V call is TRBV6-5, the J call TRBJ1-2; D is possibly TRBD1 (5 bases). The CDR3 has 13 amino acids. Germline CDR1 reads MNHEY; CDR2 reads SVGAGI. The ends were cut back, 3 bases at V and 6 bases at J, with 11 bases in the middle. The CDR3 nucleotides read TGTGCCAGCAGTTATCGGCAGGGTCATGGCTACACCTTC. Translating it yields CASSYRQGHGYTF.

The CDR3 is CASSLGGLQRTEAFF. The CDR3, as DNA: TGTGCCAGCAGCCTCGGAGGGCTCCAGAGGACTGAAGCTTTCTTT. The J gene is TRBJ1-1, the V gene TRBV5-6; D is unresolved. V dropped 4 bases and J dropped 5 bases, with 18 bases sitting between them. The CDR3 totals 15 residues. From germline, CDR1 is SGHDT and CDR2 YYEEEE. The entire variable domain, with the rest obtained from reference TRBV5-6 and TRBJ1-1, is as follows: DAGVTQSPTHLIKTRGQQVTLRCSPKSGHDTVSWYQQALGQGPQFIFQYYEEEERQRGNFPDRFSGHQFPNYSSELNVNALLLGDSALYLCASSLGGLQRTEAFFGQGTRLTVV.

The gene calls are TRBV23-1 and TRBJ2-1; D gene unclear. TRBV23-1 is given ORF status, its function remaining uncertain. CDR3 length equals 15 residues. V was cut by 0 bases and J by 10 bases, with 16 bases left in between. CDR3 DNA sequence: TGCGCCAGCAGTCAATCCCCCCCCTACGTGGGGGAGCAGTTCTTC. This gives the protein CASSQSPPYVGEQFF.

This rearrangement joins TRBV7-2 to TRBJ2-3; 9 positions agree with TRBD2. Germline V gene data show CDR1 as SGHTA and CDR2 as FQGNSA. This CDR3 has 15 amino acids. Trimming removed 3 bases from V and 1 base from J; junction bases left unmatched: 2. The CDR3 sequence: CASSFPSGGTDTQYF. CDR3 nucleotide sequence: TGTGCCAGCAGCTTCCCTAGCGGGGGCACAGATACGCAGTATTTT.

The V and J genes are TRBV14 and TRBJ2-5; possibly TRBD1 for D (5 bases). Trimming stripped 1 base from V and 9 bases from J, with 15 bases between. CDR1 and CDR2 from the germline V gene are SGHDN and FVKESK. CDR3 length equals 14 residues. DNA of the CDR3: TGTGCCAGCAGCCAAGCCAGCAGCCCCAGGGCCCAGTACTTC. Protein sequence: CASSQASSPRAQYF.

The V call is TRBV4-1, the J call TRBJ2-7, with TRBD2 as a possible D gene (5 bases). Trimming stripped 0 bases from V and 5 bases from J, with 14 bases between. Germline CDR1 reads MGHRA; CDR2 reads YSYEKL. This CDR3 is 15 amino acids long. The CDR3 region is CASSQELGLRNEQYF. CDR3 coding DNA: TGCGCCAGCAGCCAAGAACTAGGATTAAGGAACGAGCAGTACTTC.

The chain is built from TRBV30 and TRBJ1-1; 7 bases map to TRBD1. After removal of 3 bases from V and 11 bases from J, the junction contained 15 bases not matched to a gene. This CDR3 is 14 amino acids long. Germline CDR1 reads GTSNPN; CDR2 reads SVGIG (reference sequence). CDR3 nucleotide sequence: TGTGCCTGGAGGGAGTCGGACAGGTCGCTTGAGGCTTTCTTT. Translation: CAWRESDRSLEAFF.

The rearrangement links TRBV6-5 to TRBJ1-5; unclear D gene. CDR3 length equals 14 residues. Germline assignment: CDR1 MNHEY and CDR2 SVGAGI. With 3 bases removed from V and 7 bases from J, the gap between germline ends came to 13 bases. For the CDR3, the DNA is TGTGCCAGCAGTTATCGGGCAGCGGGACAGCCCCAGCATTTT. This encodes CASSYRAAGQPQHF.

This clone has more than one count but fewer than ten. The rearrangement links TRBV30 to TRBJ1-5; D perhaps matches TRBD1 (6 bases). This CDR3 spans 14 amino acids. V was cut by 3 bases and J by 2 bases, with 11 bases left in between. Germline V CDR1 and CDR2: GTSNPN, SVGIG (reference sequence). The CDR3 nucleotides are TGTGCCTGGAGGAGCGGGGGCCGCAATCAGCCCCAGCATTTT. It codes for CAWRSGGRNQPQHF.

The CDR3 bases are TGTGCCAGCAGCCCGAGGGGAAACACTGAAGCTTTCTTT. It translates to CASSPRGNTEAFF. The rearrangement uses TRBV9 and TRBJ1-1; D possibly corresponds to TRBD1 (5 bases). The V end was cut by 4 bases, the J end by 2 bases, with 9 bases between. The germline V gene encodes CDR1 SGDLS and CDR2 YYNGEE. The CDR3 spans 13 residues.

This clone was observed a single time. The same CDR3 can be traced to other DNA sequences in this sample. The genes are TRBV6-5 and TRBJ2-1; TRBD2 matches 9 bases. Trimming at V came to 0 bases and at J to 2 bases, leaving 2 bases not matched to a gene. The germline gives CDR1 MNHEY, CDR2 SVGAGI. The CDR3 contains 16 residues. This CDR3 is CASSYSSGGAYNEQFF. CDR3 DNA sequence: TGTGCCAGCAGTTACTCTAGCGGGGGCGCCTACAATGAGCAGTTCTTC.

This chain connects TRBV6-5 to TRBJ1-5; tentatively, D is TRBD1 (5 bases). The CDR3 is 15 amino acids. Germline-derived CDR1 and CDR2 are MNHEY and SVGAGI. The V end was cut by 11 bases, the J end by 6 bases, with 23 bases between. The CDR3 region is CAGGWGERDGQPQHF. The CDR3 DNA is TGTGCCGGCGGATGGGGAGAAAGGGACGGTCAGCCCCAGCATTTT.

A few counts support this clone. The rearrangement uses TRBV7-9 and TRBJ1-4, with TRBD1 matching 7 bases. Germline V lookup: CDR1 SEHNR, CDR2 FQNEAQ (reference sequence). This CDR3 has 15 residues. V shed 1 base and J 7 bases; nucleotides not matched to a gene: 6. CDR3 sequence reads: CASSLGAGGPEKLFF. CDR3 coding DNA: TGTGCCAGCAGCTTAGGGGCAGGGGGACCTGAAAAACTGTTTTTT.

Written as DNA, the CDR3 is TGTGCCAGCAGAGGTGGGGAGCTGTTTTTT. This codes for CASRGGELFF. The chain joins TRBV7-9 to TRBJ2-2; D uncertain. Germline V gene sequence: CDR1 SEHNR, CDR2 FQNEAQ (reference sequence). Trimming cost V 6 bases and J 8 bases, with 4 bases left between them. The CDR3 spans 10 residues.

This sequence joins TRBV5-1 and TRBJ1-2, with D perhaps TRBD1 (6 bases). This CDR3 is 16 amino acids long. V was trimmed by 4 bases and J by 0 bases, leaving 16 bases between them. The germline V gene has CDR1 SGHRS and CDR2 YFSETQ. As DNA, the CDR3 is TGCGCCAGCAGCCCAACGACAGGCGTTTCTAACTATGGCTACACCTTC. Translated, it gives CASSPTTGVSNYGYTF.

This clone was counted a few times. The chain uses TRBV12-5 and TRBJ1-6, with TRBD1 as a possible D gene (6 bases). Trimming removed 7 bases from V and 0 bases from J, with 13 bases in between. Germline CDR1 and CDR2: LGHNT and FRNRAP. This CDR3 is built from 16 residues. This chain's CDR3 is CASVHQGSSYNSPLHF. The CDR3 DNA is TGTGCTAGTGTCCACCAGGGGTCCTCCTATAATTCACCCCTCCACTTT. The full variable domain, completed using reference TRBV12-5 and TRBJ1-6, is DARVTQTPRHKVTEMGQEVTMRCQPILGHNTVFWYRQTMMQGLELLAYFRNRAPLDDSGMPKDRFSAEMPDATLATLKIQPSEPRDSAVYFCASVHQGSSYNSPLHFGNGTRLTVT.

The rearrangement links TRBV5-1 to TRBJ2-2; D tentatively reads TRBD1 or TRBD2 (5 bases each). The CDR3 runs to 16 residues. In germline, CDR1 is SGHRS, CDR2 YFSETQ. V lost 5 bases to trimming and J lost 2 bases, with 16 bases between them. CDR3 in amino acids: CASRRSGTVNTGELFF. CDR3 coding DNA: TGCGCCAGCAGACGATCCGGGACCGTTAACACCGGGGAGCTGTTTTTT.

The CDR3 nucleotides read TGCGCCAGCAGTCTGACCCCACGGGGAGAAAAACTGTTTTTT. Its translation: CASSLTPRGEKLFF. The V gene is TRBV10-2, the J gene TRBJ1-4; the D is unclear. The ends were cut back, 5 bases at V and 8 bases at J, with 15 bases in the middle. The germline CDR1 and CDR2 sequences are WSHSY and SAAADI. The CDR3 has 14 amino acids.

This chain joins TRBV29-1 and TRBJ1-2; D is perhaps TRBD1 (5 bases). Trimming cost V 4 bases and J 8 bases, with 8 bases left between them. Germline CDR1 SQVTM, CDR2 ANQGSEA. CDR3 length: 10 residues. The CDR3 DNA sequence: TGCAGCGTTGTAGGGGAAGGCTACACCTTC. It is translated as CSVVGEGYTF.

The chain carries TRBV18 and TRBJ1-4, with D perhaps TRBD1 (5 bases). The germline V and J ends were trimmed by 3 bases and 1 base, with 9 bases remaining between them. Germline CDR1 reads KGHSH; CDR2 reads LQKENI. This CDR3 spans 15 amino acids. The CDR3 protein is CASSPLGGTNEKLFF. The CDR3 bases are TGTGCCAGCTCACCTCTCGGGGGAACTAATGAAAAACTGTTTTTT.

There are a few counts of this clone. The rearrangement uses TRBV5-4 and TRBJ2-7; 7 bases match TRBD1. CDR1 and CDR2 from the germline V gene are SGHNT and YYREEE (reference sequence). With 3 bases clipped from V and 0 bases from J, the junction kept 6 bases outside the gene matches. The CDR3 length is 15 residues. The CDR3 region has the DNA TGTGCCAGCAGCTCTGGACAGGACTCCTCCTACGAGCAGTACTTC. This gives the protein CASSSGQDSSYEQYF.